The source of this T cell receptor beta chain is a study of blood T cell repertoires in COVID-19. Across the study: Some COVID-19 samples were acute and others convalescent; all came from the United States, Italy and Spain. PBMCs, B-cell-depleted T cells, or T cells were the source of the cDNA or gDNA that made up the material.

Germline V CDR1 and CDR2: LGHNT, FRNRAP. The length of the CDR3 is 16 residues. After removal of 0 bases from V and 3 bases from J, the junction contained 7 bases not matched to a gene. In the authors' workflow: The authors estimated nucleated cell counts from reference gene primer amplification. Clones were sequenced by immunoSEQ multiplex PCR, and TCRdb holds only the in-frame ones, with some missing. That table is the source of V, J and clone size, and D and trimming were worked out from the DNA. The table lists fewer than 350,000 clones, about 82% of them singletons, with approximately 7.5% in the top ten.

The V and J genes are TRBV12-5 and TRBJ1-2, with 7 bases lining up with TRBD1. The sequenced sample was peripheral blood. The source of this sequence is a human donor in a cohort sampled during active COVID-19. DNA of the CDR3: TGTGCTAGTGGTTTGGTACGACAGGGACGGGACTATGGCTACACCTTC. This encodes CASGLVRQGRDYGYTF.